The T cell receptor (beta chain) under discussion was sequenced for a study of CD8 T cells in Susac syndrome. General study points: The study conceded that its TCR sequencing and HLA analysis involved relatively few individuals.

Matching for age and sex applied to the controls, who were healthy donors. TEMRA cells underwent FACS enrichment and CD8+ and CD4+ T cells underwent negative isolation. Random hexamers were used to reverse transcribe the RNA input (about 0.45 to 1 ug). The CDR3 of TCR beta was amplified by immunoSEQ multiplex PCR across 54 Vbeta and 13 Jbeta. From the immunoSEQ multiplex PCR reads, TCRdb called clonotypes with MiXCR, one entry per CDR3 protein. The sample records some 160,000 distinct CDR3 sequences, under 95% being singletons. Regarding this clonotype: Its antigen is as yet unknown.

Trimming removed 3 bases from V and 5 bases from J, with 4 bases in between. This CDR3 comprises 10 residues. Germline CDR1 and CDR2: SQVTM and ANQGSEA. The sequencing input was CD4+ T cells from PBMCs. This TCR came from a human donor in good health. The chain couples TRBV29-1 to TRBJ2-5; D remains unclear. The CDR3 protein is CSVEGETQYF. The CDR3 DNA sequence: TGCAGCGTTGAGGGCGAGACCCAGTACTTC.